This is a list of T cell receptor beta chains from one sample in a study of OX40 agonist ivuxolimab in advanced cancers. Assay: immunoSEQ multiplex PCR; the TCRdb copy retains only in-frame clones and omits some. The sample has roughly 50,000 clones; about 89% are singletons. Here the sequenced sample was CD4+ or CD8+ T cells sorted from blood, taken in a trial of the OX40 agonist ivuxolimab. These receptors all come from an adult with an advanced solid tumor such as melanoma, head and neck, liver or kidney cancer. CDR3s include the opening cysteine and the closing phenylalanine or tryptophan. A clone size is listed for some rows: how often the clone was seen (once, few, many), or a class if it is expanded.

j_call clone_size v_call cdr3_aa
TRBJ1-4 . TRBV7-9 CASSWEGTREKLFF
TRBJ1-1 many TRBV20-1 CSARQGEAFF
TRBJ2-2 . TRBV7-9 CASSLGTGELFF
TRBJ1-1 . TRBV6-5 CASSTLGGTEAFF
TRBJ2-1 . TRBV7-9 CASSFGVLEFF
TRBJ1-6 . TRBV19 CASSMLHGSPLHF
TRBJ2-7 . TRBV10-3 CAIRGEWEALYEQYF
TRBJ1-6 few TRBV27 CASSLRGANSPLHF
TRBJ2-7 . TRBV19 CASSMTGYEQYF
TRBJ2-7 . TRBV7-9 CASSQGTSPKYEQYF
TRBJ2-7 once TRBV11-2 CASSLQSSYEQYF
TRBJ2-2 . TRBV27 CASRWSTGELFF
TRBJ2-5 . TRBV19 CASSMDSQETQYF
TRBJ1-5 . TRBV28 CASNGGRSYIAQHF
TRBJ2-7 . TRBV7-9 CASSDLLSGPGYEQYF